The entry below gives a single T cell receptor beta chain sequence along with its context. This sample was taken from a study of cytomegalovirus exposure and HLA in healthy donors. The CDR3 spans 15 residues. The ends were cut back, 0 bases at V and 0 bases at J, with 7 bases in the middle. Germline assignment: CDR1 SGHDT and CDR2 YYEEEE. Vbeta (60) and Jbeta (13) primers were used in the PCR. The assay was immunoSEQ multiplex PCR, and TCRdb's table has in-frame clones only and misses some. The table includes 99,000 or so clones, approximately 69% detected once. Source material: PBMCs. This receptor was taken from a man between 25 and 39 years old in good health and CMV-seronegative. The chain has TRBV5-6 and TRBJ1-5, with D unresolved. This CDR3 reads CASSLGRPSNQPQHF. The DNA of the CDR3 is TGTGCCAGCAGCTTGGGGCGGCCTAGCAATCAGCCCCAGCATTTT.